This entry features one T cell receptor beta chain sequence. Its antigen remains undetermined. There are no base qualities to consult, and no much larger clone falls within one base. This sample stems from a study of shared clonotypes between healthy human individuals (dated by TCRdb to about 2020). Study-level background: The cohort included a few men and two women between 18 and 49 years of age. For each donor, CD4 naive and CD4 memory were each run on three plates, CD8 naive on two plates, and CD8 memory on one plate. The study deeply sequenced blood TCR repertoires of five healthy adults to estimate repertoire size and the extent of clonotype sharing between individuals. Different laboratories and diverse techniques were used to prepare libraries and sequence TCR repertoires, to increase sequencing depth and limit assay-specific biases. Per donor, leukapheresis produced somewhere between about 0.85 and 9.5 billion PBMCs. The research as a whole found: Across a handful of donors, around 5% of naive CD4, approximately 3.6% of naive CD8, around 2.5% of memory CD4, and under 0.45% of memory CD8 clonotypes were shared. Sampling was restricted to blood, and TCR repertoires in tissue are likely to differ from TCR repertoires in blood. Even with the large sequencing depth, rarefaction of the sorted-subset datasets indicated that sequencing was incomplete. Estimated clonotype richness was generally larger for naive than for memory subsets. The genetic and exposure-history diversity represented was limited by the small number of donors. Pairwise subsampling indicated that sequencing depth was expected to affect the degree of clonotype sharing among donors. Compared with non-shared clonotypes, clonotypes shared by all four sorted-subset donors had higher generation probabilities.

Reading the germline V gene (reference sequence) gives CDR1 DFQATT and CDR2 SNEGSKA. A distance of 6 bases separates the germline ends of V and J, which lose 2 bases and 11 bases respectively. Spanning cysteine to phenylalanine, the CDR3 consists of 10 amino acids. The entry retains the CDR3 DNA only, 30 bases that are in frame from base 1. CD8 naive samples were CD45RO-negative cells positively selected for CCR7, giving a CD45RA+CCR7+ population that excluded TemRA cells. Healthy HIV-negative adults with no recently reported acute infections or vaccinations were included as donors. All donors were Caucasian adults living in Nashville, Tennessee, USA. After blood collection by leukapheresis, PBMCs were isolated using Ficoll-Histopaque density gradient centrifugation and then cryopreserved in the vapor phase of liquid nitrogen. Analytical flow cytometry was used to check the purity and quantity of every magnetically sorted T cell population. From each sorted fraction, genomic DNA was isolated and quantified by UV absorbance on a Nanodrop 2000c.

Using the deep immunoSEQ assay, multiplex PCR amplified TCR CDR3 regions from genomic DNA. Extracted genomic DNA from each cell subset was spread evenly across all wells of several immunoSEQ 96-well plates, with each plate serving as a replicate. For sorted subsets, each replicate PCR was loaded with 150 to 250 ng genomic DNA, equivalent to 30,000 or so T cell genomes. Purified libraries were measured with a Qubit 3.0 fluorometer, size-checked on a Bioanalyzer 2100, and measured again with the KAPA Library Quantification kit. Every immunoSEQ 96-well plate was sequenced on a dedicated single-read 150-cycle Illumina NextSeq 550 flow cell. Per the original workflow: Because the immunoSEQ output included only junctional sequences and no quality scores, the filtering could not be the same as the filtering used for full-length reads. Sequences were annotated with PyIR, a Python wrapper for IgBLAST v1.9, and V/J genes and CDR3 were assigned using IMGT germline references. Reads were filtered out if the reads had weak V/J assignments (E-value above 1e-6), no CDR3, stop codons, out-of-frame junctions, or ambiguous translated residues. V3J clonotypes were defined as sequences sharing an identical inferred V gene, J gene, and CDR3 amino acid sequence. Percentage overlap between repertoires was computed as shared unique clonotypes divided by the size of the smaller repertoire. Richness of each repertoire was evaluated using RTK rarefaction, the Chao1 estimator, and Recon v2.1 estimates of unobserved clonotypes. Generation probabilities for all TCRbeta clonotypes obtained by the gDNA method from a handful of donors were computed using OLGA. Not all clones reach the TCRdb copy of this immuneACCESS table, which keeps in-frame sequences only. Checked studies attribute under half of the gap to unresolved V genes and leave the rest unexplained. V, J and clone size are taken as reported in that table, and D and trimming were inferred from the DNA itself. The sample contains around 550,000 clones, about 95% of them found a single time. Over 0.09% of the sample goes to the ten largest clones.

The TCR sequence derives from a woman in her twenties or thirties in good health. Specimen: naive CD8+ T cells sorted from blood. Per the publication, the cell subset or site label means: CD45RA+CCR7+. The rearranged segments are TRBV20-1 and TRBJ2-2; TRBD2 is possibly the D segment (5 matching bases). CDR3 region: CSARSGELFF. The DNA is as follows: TGCAGTGCTAGAAGCGGAGAGCTGTTTTTT.